This entry lists 14 T cell receptor beta chains sequenced from one sample in a study of blood T cell repertoires in COVID-19. Data came from immunoSEQ multiplex PCR; TCRdb stores just in-frame clones and leaves some out. The sample consists of tens of thousands of clones, around 84% of them appearing once. The sample comprised peripheral blood. These receptors originate from a human donor in a cohort sampled during active COVID-19.

This clone was observed a few times. The chain couples TRBV5-6 to TRBJ1-1; 7 positions agree with TRBD1. The J segment lost 11 bases and the V segment lost 4 bases, leaving 14 bases of the junction unmatched. Germline values: CDR1 SGHDT, CDR2 YYEEEE. The CDR3 extends over 14 amino acids. CDR3 nucleotides: TGTGCCAGCAGCCCCCCGACAGGGAGTAGGGCGGCTTTCTTT. Its protein is CASSPPTGSRAAFF.

CDR3 loop: CASSRGTGEVRSTEAFF. The CDR3 DNA sequence: TGTGCCAGCAGCCGCGGGACAGGGGAAGTTCGGAGCACTGAAGCTTTCTTT. The genes are TRBV7-9 and TRBJ1-1; 10 bases map to TRBD1. Trimming removed 5 bases from V and 4 bases from J; junction bases left unmatched: 13. Germline V CDR1 and CDR2: SEHNR, FQNEAQ (reference sequence). This CDR3 is built from 17 residues.

The chain is built from TRBV7-2 and TRBJ2-7, with 12 bases that match TRBD2. Trimming removed 6 bases from V and 3 bases from J; junction bases left unmatched: 9. The CDR3 is made up of 16 amino acids. In germline, CDR1 is SGHTA, CDR2 FQGNSA. The chain's CDR3 is CASRQTSGSTLYEQYF. For the CDR3, the DNA is TGTGCCAGCAGGCAGACTAGCGGGAGTACCCTCTACGAGCAGTACTTC.

V gene TRBV7-9 combines with J gene TRBJ2-7; perhaps TRBD1 as D (5 bases). Trimming removed 1 base from V and 3 bases from J, with 10 bases in between. CDR1 and CDR2 (germline): SEHNR, FQNEAQ (reference sequence). The CDR3 is 14 amino acids. CDR3 nucleotides: TGTGCCAGCAGCTTAGGGGGCTACGTCTACGAGCAGTACTTC. It specifies CASSLGGYVYEQYF.

The chain couples TRBV5-1 to TRBJ1-2; 7 bases are a match to TRBD1. Germline trimming cut 5 bases from V and 5 bases from J; bases unmatched to any gene: 9. In germline, CDR1 is SGHRS, CDR2 YFSETQ. This CDR3 contains 14 residues. CDR3 in DNA: TGCGCCAGCAGGTCGACAGGGCCACTTTATGGCTACACCTTC. Translation: CASRSTGPLYGYTF.

The chain links TRBV5-4 to TRBJ2-7, with a possible D match to TRBD1 (6 bases). There are 15 residues in the CDR3. Germline CDR1 SGHNT, CDR2 YYREEE (reference sequence). The V and J ends lost 4 bases and 3 bases respectively, with 17 bases between them. CDR3 loop: CASSPRQDSRYEQYF. DNA of the CDR3: TGTGCCAGCAGCCCGAGGCAGGACAGCCGCTACGAGCAGTACTTC.

V is TRBV2 and J is TRBJ2-2, with 7 bases fitting TRBD2. The CDR3 is 15 residues long. CDR1 is SNHLY and CDR2 is FYNNEI in the germline V gene. Trimming cost V 4 bases and J 2 bases; bases outside gene matches: 4. The CDR3 sequence: CASSVREPNTGELFF. The CDR3 DNA reads as TGTGCCAGCAGTGTGCGGGAGCCTAACACCGGGGAGCTGTTTTTT.

The chain couples TRBV29-1 to TRBJ1-1, with 10 positions matching TRBD1. V was clipped by 6 bases and J by 4 bases; unmatched bases: 2. Germline V lookup: CDR1 SQVTM, CDR2 ANQGSEA. CDR3 length: 12 amino acids. The CDR3 coding sequence is TGCAGCGTCAGGACAGGGGGCACTGAAGCTTTCTTT. This sequence encodes CSVRTGGTEAFF.

The gene calls are TRBV7-6 and TRBJ2-7, with TRBD1 identical over 8 bases. The V gene end was trimmed by 3 bases and the J gene end by 2 bases; junction bases not matched to a gene: 6. The length of the CDR3 is 15 residues. Germline V CDR1 and CDR2: SGHVS, FNYEAQ. The CDR3 region has the DNA TGTGCCAGCAGCTTCGGGACAGGCCTTACCTACGAGCAGTACTTC. Translation gives CASSFGTGLTYEQYF.

This chain links TRBV19 with TRBJ1-5, with 8 bases fitting TRBD1. J was trimmed by 3 bases and V by 5 bases; bases with no gene match: 18. In germline, CDR1 is LNHDA, CDR2 SQIVND (reference sequence). This CDR3 has 19 residues. The chain's CDR3 is CASSLSGGAIDFLNQPQHF. The CDR3 coding sequence is TGTGCCAGTAGTTTATCAGGGGGCGCGATCGATTTTCTCAATCAGCCCCAGCATTTT.

The rearrangement joins TRBV28 to TRBJ1-2, with 7 bases that match TRBD1. The CDR3 is 15 amino acids. Trimming took 5 bases from V and 4 from J; bases not matched to a gene: 10. Germline CDR1 is MDHEN and CDR2 is SYDVKM. CDR3 DNA: TGTGCCAGCAGTACCCCCTACAGGGGAGCCTATGGCTACACCTTC. Its translation is CASSTPYRGAYGYTF.

CDR3 in amino acids: CASSLQGLGEQYF. CDR3 bases: TGTGCCAGCAGCTTGCAAGGTCTAGGCGAGCAGTACTTC. V usage is TRBV5-6 and J usage is TRBJ2-7; D is ambiguous. V was clipped by 1 base and J by 6 bases, with 11 bases between them. This CDR3 has 13 residues. Germline CDR1 SGHDT, CDR2 YYEEEE.

The chain uses TRBV5-8 and TRBJ2-4, with D maybe TRBD1 (6 bases). The CDR3 contains 16 residues. Germline CDR1 reads SGHTS; CDR2 reads YDEGEE. V was shortened by 4 bases and J by 0 bases, with 14 bases between the two germline ends. In DNA form, the CDR3 reads TGTGCCAGCAGCCCCCACAGGGCGGGAGCCAAAAACATTCAGTACTTC. Amino acids: CASSPHRAGAKNIQYF.

This chain links TRBV3-1 (or the pseudogene TRBV3-2) with TRBJ2-6, with 7 bases matching TRBD1. This CDR3 region has 19 residues. Per the germline V gene, CDR1 is LGHDT and CDR2 is YNNKEL (reference sequence). V was clipped by 0 bases and J by 2 bases; unmatched bases: 10. CDR3 sequence: CASSQDRAGGPAGANVLTF. Here the CDR3 DNA reads TGTGCCAGCAGCCAAGATCGAGCAGGGGGACCTGCTGGGGCCAACGTCCTGACTTTC.